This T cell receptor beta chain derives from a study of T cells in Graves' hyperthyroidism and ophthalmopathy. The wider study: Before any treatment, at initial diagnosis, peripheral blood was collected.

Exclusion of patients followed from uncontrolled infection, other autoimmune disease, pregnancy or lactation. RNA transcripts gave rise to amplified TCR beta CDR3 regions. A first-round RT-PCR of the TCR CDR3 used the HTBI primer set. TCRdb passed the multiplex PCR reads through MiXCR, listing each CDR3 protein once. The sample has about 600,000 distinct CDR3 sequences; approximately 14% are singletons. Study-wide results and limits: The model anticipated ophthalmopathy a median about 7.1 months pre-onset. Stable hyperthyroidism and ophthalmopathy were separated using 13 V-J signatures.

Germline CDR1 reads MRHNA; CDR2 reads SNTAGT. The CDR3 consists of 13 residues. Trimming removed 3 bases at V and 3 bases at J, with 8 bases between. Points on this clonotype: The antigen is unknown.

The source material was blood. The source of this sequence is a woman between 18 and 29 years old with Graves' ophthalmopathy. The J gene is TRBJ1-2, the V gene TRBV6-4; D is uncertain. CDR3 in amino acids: CASSEGGDYGYTF. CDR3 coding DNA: TGTGCCAGCAGTGAAGGAGGAGACTATGGCTACACCTTC.